The rows below give T cell receptor beta chains drawn from one sample of a study of cytomegalovirus exposure and HLA in healthy donors. Sequencing was performed with immunoSEQ multiplex PCR; in TCRdb, only in-frame clones are kept and a portion is missing. Of roughly 150,000 clones in the sample, about 81% were seen once. Sequenced sample: PBMCs. The receptor source for this set is a woman aged 45-59 years in good health and CMV-seropositive. Each CDR3 is given with its conserved first and last residue. D genes are given only for firm matches. Only some rows state a clone size, as once, few, many or a class for expanded clones.

clone size | J gene | V gene | D gene | CDR3 protein | CDR3 DNA
NA | TRBJ2-2 | TRBV6-1 | NA | CASRRHDGGAGELFF | TGTGCCAGCAGGAGACATGACGGGGGAGCGGGGGAGCTGTTTTTT
many | TRBJ2-6 | TRBV7-9 | TRBD2 | CASSLASGGIGANVLTF | TGTGCCAGCAGCTTAGCTAGCGGGGGAATTGGGGCCAACGTCCTGACTTTC
NA | TRBJ2-7 | TRBV27 | TRBD2 | CASSSWTSGSFYEQYF | TGTGCCAGCAGTTCCTGGACTAGCGGGAGTTTCTACGAGCAGTACTTC
NA | TRBJ1-4 | TRBV9 | TRBD1 | CASSVRTGRNEKLFF | TGTGCCAGCAGCGTAAGGACAGGGCGGAATGAAAAACTGTTTTTT
NA | TRBJ2-5 | TRBV5-1 | NA | CASSWGVSGSWETQYF | TGCGCCAGCAGCTGGGGGGTCTCGGGAAGCTGGGAGACCCAGTACTTC
NA | TRBJ1-6 | TRBV5-6 | TRBD1 | CASSFRGLRSPLHF | TGTGCCAGCAGCTTTAGGGGGCTGAGGTCACCCCTCCACTTT
NA | TRBJ1-2 | TRBV10-3 | NA | CAISESRRDFNYGYTF | TGTGCCATCAGTGAGTCGAGACGGGATTTTAACTATGGCTACACCTTC
NA | TRBJ1-2 | TRBV5-8 | NA | CASSLRQEMRNGYTF | TGTGCCAGCAGCTTACGACAGGAGATGAGAAATGGCTACACCTTC
few | TRBJ2-2 | TRBV7-6 | NA | CASSLRQIGGELFF | TGTGCCAGCAGCTTAAGACAAATCGGCGGGGAGCTGTTTTTT
NA | TRBJ1-6 | TRBV2 | NA | CASKGQGDNSPLHF | TGTGCCAGCAAGGGCCAAGGGGATAATTCACCCCTCCACTTT
NA | TRBJ2-2 | TRBV21-1 | NA | CASREGFSNTGELFF | TGTGCCAGCCGGGAGGGATTTTCAAACACCGGGGAGCTGTTTTTT
few | TRBJ1-2 | TRBV5-4 | TRBD1 | CASSPIRGQGAGGYTF | TGTGCCAGCAGCCCTATCCGGGGACAGGGGGCGGGTGGCTACACCTTC
NA | TRBJ1-2 | TRBV7-9 | NA | CASSLAGHRDYGYTF | TGTGCCAGCAGCTTAGCCGGACATCGAGACTATGGCTACACCTTC
NA | TRBJ2-3 | TRBV19 | NA | CASSITRVLADTQYF | TGTGCCAGTAGTATTACTAGAGTTTTGGCAGATACGCAGTATTTT
NA | TRBJ2-3 | TRBV5-8 | NA | CASSLFGVGDTQYF | TGTGCCAGCAGCTTGTTCGGGGTTGGGGATACGCAGTATTTT
NA | TRBJ2-1 | TRBV18 | NA | CASSPMRDYNEQFF | TGTGCCAGCTCACCAATGCGGGACTACAATGAGCAGTTCTTC
NA | TRBJ1-5 | TRBV2 | TRBD1 | CASSASTGASAQHF | TGTGCCAGCAGTGCCAGTACAGGGGCATCGGCCCAGCATTTT
NA | TRBJ1-3 | TRBV7-9 | NA | CASSLFDRDLNTIYF | TGTGCCAGCAGCTTATTCGACAGAGACCTAAACACCATATATTTT
once | TRBJ2-2 | TRBV10-2 | TRBD2 | CASRGLAGGNTGELFF | TGCGCCAGCAGGGGATTAGCGGGGGGGAACACCGGGGAGCTGTTTTTT
NA | TRBJ1-2 | TRBV27 | TRBD1 | CASSLDRTGIWYGYTF | TGTGCCAGCAGTTTAGACCGGACAGGGATTTGGTATGGCTACACCTTC
NA | TRBJ1-4 | TRBV7-8 | NA | CASSLEEGEKLFF | TGTGCCAGCAGCTTAGAAGAGGGTGAAAAACTGTTTTTT
NA | TRBJ1-4 | TRBV6-1 | TRBD1 | CASNGQGWYEKLFF | TGTGCCAGCAATGGACAGGGGTGGTATGAAAAACTGTTTTTT
NA | TRBJ1-5 | TRBV15 | NA | CATSRGQPNQPQHF | TGTGCCACCAGCAGAGGACAGCCCAATCAGCCCCAGCATTTT